These 22 T cell receptor beta chains were all obtained from the same sample, sequenced in a study of tumor and adjacent non-tumor tissue in lung cancer. A modified ARM-PCR protocol with three rounds of nested PCR amplified TCRbeta. TCRdb independently ran MiXCR on the multiplex PCR reads; one entry per CDR3 protein. The sample has around 200,000 distinct CDR3 sequences; around 70% are singletons. This sample's RNA came from whole unsorted tissue. Sequenced material: lung tumor tissue. These receptors were collected from a man aged 60 to 69 with non-small cell lung cancer.

The chain links TRBV11-2 to TRBJ2-2; 7 bases agree with TRBD1. The CDR3 contains 15 residues. The V gene's germline CDR1 is SGHAT and CDR2 FQNNGV. After removal of 4 bases from V and 10 bases from J, the junction contained 12 bases not matched to a gene. As DNA, the CDR3 is TGTGCCAGCAGCTCGACAGGGATGATTACCATGGAGCTGTTTTTT. Its protein is CASSSTGMITMELFF.

This clonotype was seen at least ten times. The chain joins TRBV6-5 to TRBJ2-1; possible D gene TRBD2, 6 bases. This CDR3 spans 14 amino acids. Trimming shortened V by 2 bases and J by 2 bases, and 7 bases separated the two germline ends. From germline, CDR1 is MNHEY and CDR2 SVGAGI. The CDR3, as DNA: TGTGCCAGCAGTTACGAGCGGGCCTACAATGAGCAGTTCTTC. This codes for CASSYERAYNEQFF.

About this clonotype: One end of the junction does not line up with germline, which may come from a read error. The chain has TRBV6-6 and TRBJ1-2; 7 bases fit TRBD1. Germline V gene lookup returns CDR1 MNHNY and CDR2 SVGAGI (reference sequence). The length of the CDR3 is 15 residues. CDR3 DNA: TGTGCCAACAGTTACAAGACAGGGCCCAACTATGGATACACCTTC. This sequence encodes CANSYKTGPNYGYTF.

Of note for this clonotype: This may come from a read error, since a much larger clone is one base off. This rearrangement joins TRBV24-1 to TRBJ2-7, with a possible D match to TRBD2 (5 bases). V was pared by 10 bases and J by 1 base, with 10 bases between. The germline gives CDR1 KGHDR, CDR2 SFDVKD. The CDR3 has 12 residues. Here the CDR3 reads CATADVSYEQYF. The CDR3 DNA sequence: TGTGCCACAGCGGACGTATCCTACGAGCAGTACTTC.

The chain has TRBV4-3 and TRBJ1-1; unclear D gene. V gave up 1 base and J gave up 6 bases, with 15 bases separating them. Germline V lookup: CDR1 LGHNA, CDR2 YSLEER. This CDR3 contains 15 residues. The DNA of the CDR3 is TGCGCCAGCAGCCAAGTGGGAGTGACAAACGCTGAAGCTTTCTTT. Encoded protein: CASSQVGVTNAEAFF.

The chain combines TRBV6-5 with TRBJ2-7; 10 bases map to TRBD1. V trimming: 6 bases; J trimming: 3 bases; junction bases outside the gene matches: 5. The CDR3 spans 14 residues. Germline V gene sequence: CDR1 MNHEY, CDR2 SVGAGI. CDR3 DNA: TGTGCCAGCAGCTGGGACAGGGGAGGCTACGAGCAGTACTTC. As protein: CASSWDRGGYEQYF.

Comment on this clonotype: This likely comes from a read error, as the CDR3 has no conserved phenylalanine or tryptophan at its end. This sequence joins TRBV13 and TRBJ1-1; D unclear. The CDR3 consists of 13 residues. Germline V gene lookup returns CDR1 PRHDT and CDR2 FYEKMQ (reference sequence). V was clipped by 1 base and J by 5 bases, with 8 bases between them. The CDR3: CASSLDGYTEAFI. DNA of the CDR3: TGTGCCAGCAGCTTAGACGGATATACTGAAGCTTTCATT.

As for this clonotype: A much larger clonotype is one base distant, so this may be a read error. Likely a read error: the CDR3 ends without its conserved phenylalanine or tryptophan. V is TRBV6-1 and J is TRBJ1-2, with 11 positions matching TRBD1. V lost 0 bases, J lost 4 bases, and 10 bases stayed unmatched. The CDR3 runs 18 residues. The germline gives CDR1 MNHNS, CDR2 SASEGT. The CDR3 sequence is CASSEAVDRGRDIYGYTS. CDR3 bases: TGTGCCAGCAGTGAAGCGGTGGACAGGGGGCGCGATATCTATGGCTACACCTCC.

As to this clonotype: Lacking the conserved final phenylalanine or tryptophan, this CDR3 likely reflects a read error. V gene TRBV4-3 combines with J gene TRBJ1-1, with D hard to call. The CDR3 is made up of 15 amino acids. The germline gives CDR1 LGHNA, CDR2 YSLEER. CDR3 DNA sequence: TGCGCCAGCAGACAAGAATGGCGAAGGCACACTGAGGCTTTCTCT. Protein sequence: CASRQEWRRHTEAFS.

In the case of this clonotype: Without the conserved terminal phenylalanine or tryptophan, this CDR3 likely stems from a read error. It is unclear where the CDR3 begins or ends on the DNA, so no DNA is shown, and the CDR3 is as TCRdb lists it. The chain recombines TRBV29-1 with TRBJ1-1. Germline assignment: CDR1 SQVTM and CDR2 ANQGSEA. The length of the CDR3 is 11 amino acids, counting both ends. CDR3 sequence: CSVDDRSETFS.

A note on this clonotype: A junction end diverges from the germline sequence, so it may reflect a read error. This chain connects TRBV12-3 or TRBV12-4 to TRBJ2-7; tentatively, D is TRBD1 (6 bases). This CDR3 has 14 amino acids. As DNA, the CDR3 is TGCGCCAGGAGTCCGGGACACCAGAGCAACGAGCAGTACTTC. This sequence encodes CARSPGHQSNEQYF.

The V call is TRBV29-1, the J call TRBJ1-1; D might be TRBD1 (5 bases). The V gene's germline CDR1 is SQVTM and CDR2 ANQGSEA. The CDR3 loop spans 13 amino acids. Between the trimmed V and J ends, which lost 4 bases and 14 bases, there was a span of 23 bases. This CDR3 is CSVAVGPDTDAFF. In DNA, the CDR3 is TGCAGCGTTGCAGTAGGGCCGGACACTGATGCCTTCTTT.

Turning to this clonotype: A much larger clone is a single base away; this may be a read error. DNA of the CDR3: TGTGTCAGCAGCCAAGATCAAGTAGCGGGAGAAGGCGAGCAGTACTTC. Protein sequence: CVSSQDQVAGEGEQYF. This chain connects TRBV4-2 to TRBJ2-7, with 9 bases lining up with TRBD2. This CDR3 spans 16 amino acids. The germline gives CDR1 LGHNA, CDR2 YNFKEQ.

The chain carries TRBV5-4 and TRBJ2-7; D is unresolved. CDR3 size: 14 residues. Germline CDR1 and CDR2: SGHNT and YYREEE (reference sequence). V dropped 3 bases and J dropped 2 bases, with 12 bases sitting between them. For the CDR3, the DNA is TGTGCCAGCAGCTCCTTTGACAAAGCCTACGAGCAGTACTTC. Translation: CASSSFDKAYEQYF.

The DNA of the CDR3 is TGTGCCAGGAGTTCCCACCGGATTGGCGGGGGCTACAATGAGCAGTTCTTC. Translating it yields CARSSHRIGGGYNEQFF. The V call is TRBV11-3, the J call TRBJ2-1, with 7 nucleotides matching TRBD2. The germline V gene encodes CDR1 SGHNT and CDR2 YENEEA. V trimming: 9 bases; J trimming: 3 bases; junction bases outside the gene matches: 17. The length of the CDR3 is 17 residues.

This clonotype was seen at least ten times. V usage is TRBV4-1 and J usage is TRBJ2-7; D possibly corresponds to TRBD1 (6 bases). CDR3 length: 14 amino acids. Trimming pared 4 bases from V and 2 bases from J, leaving 12 bases between. Germline CDR1 and CDR2: MGHRA and YSYEKL. CDR3 loop: CASSRQTGPYEQYF. The DNA for the CDR3 is TGCGCCAGCAGCCGACAGACAGGACCCTACGAGCAGTACTTC.

This clonotype was recorded at least ten times. V usage is TRBV6-1 and J usage is TRBJ1-2; D remains ambiguous. In germline, CDR1 is MNHNS, CDR2 SASEGT. This CDR3 is 11 amino acids long. With 6 bases removed from V and 5 bases from J, the gap between germline ends came to 7 bases. The CDR3 bases are TGTGCCAGCAGGCTACAGTATGGCTACACCTTC. It codes for CASRLQYGYTF.

Notes on this clonotype: This sequence may be a read error, since a much larger clone differs from it by one base. The genes are TRBV20-1 and TRBJ2-3; D uncertain. Between the trimmed V and J ends, which lost 3 bases and 6 bases, there was a span of 13 bases. This CDR3 has 13 amino acids. Germline V gene lookup returns CDR1 DFQATT and CDR2 SNEGSKA (reference sequence). CDR3: CSARFDAGDTQYF. CDR3 in DNA: TGCAGTGCTAGGTTCGATGCCGGGGATACGCAGTATTTT.

The chain joins TRBV5-1 to TRBJ2-1, with D possibly matching TRBD2 (5 bases). The germline V gene encodes CDR1 SGHRS and CDR2 YFSETQ. Trimming removed 0 bases at V and 10 bases at J, with 14 bases between. There are 14 residues in the CDR3. CDR3 residues: CASSLELALKEQFF. In nucleotides, the CDR3 is TGCGCCAGCAGCTTGGAGCTAGCCCTCAAAGAGCAGTTCTTC.

The V call is TRBV20-1, the J call TRBJ2-5; D may be TRBD2 (6 bases). Germline loops: CDR1 DFQATT, CDR2 SNEGSKA (reference sequence). The germline V and J ends were trimmed by 2 bases and 3 bases, with 10 bases remaining between them. The CDR3 contains 13 residues. CDR3 sequence (DNA): TGCAGTGCTAGATATGGCGGGAAAGAGACCCAGTACTTC. Translated: CSARYGGKETQYF.

Turning to this clonotype: This sequence may be a read error, since a much larger clone differs from it by one base. The V and J genes are TRBV6-5 and TRBJ1-4; 7 nucleotides line up with TRBD1. V gave up 5 bases and J gave up 8 bases; unmatched junction bases: 8. CDR1 and CDR2 (germline): MNHEY, SVGAGI. The length of the CDR3 is 14 residues. The CDR3 loop reads CASSLTGKYEKLFF. The CDR3 DNA sequence: TGTGCCAGCAGTCTGACAGGGAAATACGAAAAACTGTTTTTT.

On this clonotype: The junction departs from the called germline gene at one end, perhaps through a read error. V is TRBV12-3 or TRBV12-4 and J is TRBJ1-5; a weak D match, TRBD1 (6 bases). The CDR3 extends over 14 amino acids. CDR3 DNA sequence: TGTGTCAGCGGGGACACAGATAGCAAACAGCCCCAGCATTTT. Translation gives CVSGDTDSKQPQHF.